Included here is one T cell receptor beta chain sequence, with context. Its specificity is not known. The data were obtained in a study of cytomegalovirus exposure and HLA in healthy donors. Study results and limitations: Researchers reported that a few CMV-associated chains were confirmed in vitro as CMV antigen-specific.

The CDR3 extends over 14 amino acids. Trimming removed 5 bases at V and 6 bases at J, with 16 bases between. Germline assignment: CDR1 SGHTA and CDR2 FQGTGA. The PCR was carried out with 60 Vbeta primers and 13 Jbeta primers. The table came from immunoSEQ multiplex PCR; TCRdb's copy has only in-frame clones and leaves some out. The sample shows 150,000 to 200,000 clones, roughly 79% of them seen only once. The sample consisted of PBMCs. This receptor was obtained from a young man in good health and CMV-seronegative. This chain uses TRBV7-3 with TRBJ1-2; possibly TRBD1 for D (5 bases). The CDR3 DNA follows: TGTGCCAGCAGCCCGCCAGGGTCAGGGAATGGCTACACCTTC. It specifies CASSPPGSGNGYTF.